The 9 T cell receptor beta chains below were found in one sample sequenced in a study of Ad26.COV2.S vaccination and SARS-CoV-2 variants. TCRdb's table, derived via immunoSEQ multiplex PCR, lists solely in-frame clones and lacks some. The profile shows about 390,000 clones, around nine tenths of them singletons. The treatment is: roughly 20 received Ad26.COV2.S at low or high dose, single or two shots; five or six received placebo; per-sample allocation not given. Samples analyzed were those drawn on day 63 after the first vaccine or placebo injection. The sample was peripheral blood, taken in a trial of Ad26.COV2.S vaccine versus placebo. These receptors were taken from a person between 18 and 65 years old who received the Ad26.COV2.S COVID-19 vaccine or a placebo.

Details on this clone: The same CDR3 can be traced to other DNA sequences in this sample. The chain carries TRBV6-5 and TRBJ1-2; 7 bases map to TRBD1. V shed 0 bases, J shed 7 bases, and the junction held 5 bases outside the gene matches. This CDR3 spans 14 amino acids. Germline V gene data show CDR1 as MNHEY and CDR2 as SVGAGI. The CDR3 coding sequence is TGTGCCAGCAGTTACTCGAGGGGGCTCGGTGGCTACACCTTC. Translating gives CASSYSRGLGGYTF.

The chain is built from TRBV18 and TRBJ2-1; TRBD1 agrees at 7 bases. The CDR3 extends over 15 amino acids. Germline CDR1 and CDR2: KGHSH and LQKENI. The J segment lost 5 bases and the V segment lost 5 bases, leaving 9 bases of the junction unmatched. The CDR3 protein is CASSAIRDSHNEQFF. As DNA, the CDR3 is TGTGCCAGCTCAGCAATCCGGGACAGTCACAATGAGCAGTTCTTC.

This chain links TRBV29-1 with TRBJ1-2; possible D gene TRBD1, 5 bases. The CDR3 extends over 13 amino acids. The V end lost 3 bases, the J end lost 5 bases, and 13 bases lay between the germline ends. Germline CDR1 reads SQVTM; CDR2 reads ANQGSEA. CDR3 in amino acids: CSVDGDDGYGYTF. In nucleotides, the CDR3 is TGCAGCGTTGATGGGGACGACGGGTATGGCTACACCTTC.

This chain connects TRBV11-3 to TRBJ1-1; D remains unclear. The V end was cut by 4 bases, the J end by 3 bases, with 9 bases between. Germline V gene data show CDR1 as SGHNT and CDR2 as YENEEA. CDR3 length: 13 amino acids. This CDR3 reads CASSSTAYTEAFF. In DNA, the CDR3 is TGTGCCAGCAGCTCTACGGCCTACACTGAAGCTTTCTTT.

V and J are TRBV5-1 and TRBJ2-7, with 8 bases matching TRBD1. The CDR3 is 16 amino acids. J was trimmed by 5 bases and V by 1 base; bases with no gene match: 11. Germline-derived CDR1 and CDR2 are SGHRS and YFSETQ. The DNA of the CDR3 is TGCGCCAGCAGCTTGTACGACGCTGGACAGGGCAACGAGCAGTACTTC. This gives the protein CASSLYDAGQGNEQYF.

V is TRBV6-5 and J is TRBJ2-1, with 7 bases aligning to TRBD2. The junction had 4 bases not matched to a gene; V was cut back by 11 bases and J by 0 bases. CDR1 and CDR2 (germline): MNHEY, SVGAGI. This CDR3 is 13 amino acids long. CDR3 loop: CASTGGSYNEQFF. The CDR3 region has the DNA TGTGCCTCTACGGGGGGCTCCTACAATGAGCAGTTCTTC.

This chain joins TRBV3-1 (or the pseudogene TRBV3-2) and TRBJ1-1, with D hard to call. The germline V and J ends were trimmed by 6 bases and 4 bases, with 12 bases remaining between them. CDR1 and CDR2 (germline): LGHDT, YNNKEL (reference sequence). The CDR3 extends over 13 amino acids. CDR3: CASSPFVGTEAFF. In DNA form, the CDR3 reads TGTGCCAGCAGTCCCTTTGTAGGCACTGAAGCTTTCTTT.

The V gene is TRBV5-1, the J gene TRBJ2-3, with D perhaps matching TRBD1 (5 bases). The germline V and J ends were trimmed by 9 bases and 2 bases, with 13 bases remaining between them. The germline CDR1 and CDR2 sequences are SGHRS and YFSETQ. CDR3 size: 13 residues. The CDR3 is CATYETATDTQYF. As DNA, the CDR3 is TGCGCCACCTACGAGACAGCCACAGATACGCAGTATTTT.

This clone appeared a single time. This chain uses TRBV7-2 with TRBJ1-3; D perhaps matches TRBD1 (5 bases). The V and J ends lost 1 base and 0 bases respectively, with 7 bases between them. The germline CDR1 and CDR2 sequences are SGHTA and FQGNSA. The CDR3 length is 15 residues. CDR3 protein: CASSLVRVSGNTIYF. CDR3 bases: TGTGCCAGCAGCTTAGTCAGGGTCTCTGGAAACACCATATATTTT.